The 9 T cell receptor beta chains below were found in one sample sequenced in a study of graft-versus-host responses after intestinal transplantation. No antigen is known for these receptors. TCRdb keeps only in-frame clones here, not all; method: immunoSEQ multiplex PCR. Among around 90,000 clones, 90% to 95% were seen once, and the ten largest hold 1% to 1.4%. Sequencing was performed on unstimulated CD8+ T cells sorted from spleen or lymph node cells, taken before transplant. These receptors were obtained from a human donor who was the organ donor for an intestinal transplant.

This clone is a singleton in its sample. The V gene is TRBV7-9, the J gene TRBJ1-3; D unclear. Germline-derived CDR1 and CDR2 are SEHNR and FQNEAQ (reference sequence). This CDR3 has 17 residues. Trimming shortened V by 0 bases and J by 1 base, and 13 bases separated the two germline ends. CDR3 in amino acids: CASSLAPTGGSGNTIYF. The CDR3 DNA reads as TGTGCCAGCAGCTTAGCCCCAACGGGAGGTTCTGGAAACACCATATATTTT.

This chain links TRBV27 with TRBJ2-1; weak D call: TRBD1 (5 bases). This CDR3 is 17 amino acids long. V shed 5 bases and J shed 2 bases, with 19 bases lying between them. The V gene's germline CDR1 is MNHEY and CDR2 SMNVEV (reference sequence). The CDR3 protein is CASSPPAVQDPYNEQFF. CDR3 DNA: TGTGCCAGCAGTCCGCCAGCCGTACAGGACCCCTACAATGAGCAGTTCTTC.

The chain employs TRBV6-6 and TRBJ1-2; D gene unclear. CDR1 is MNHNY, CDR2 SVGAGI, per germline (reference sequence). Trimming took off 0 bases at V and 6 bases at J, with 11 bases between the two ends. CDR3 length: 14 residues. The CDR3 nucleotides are TGTGCCAGCAGTTACTCGCTGGGGAGCCATGGCTACACCTTC. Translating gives CASSYSLGSHGYTF.

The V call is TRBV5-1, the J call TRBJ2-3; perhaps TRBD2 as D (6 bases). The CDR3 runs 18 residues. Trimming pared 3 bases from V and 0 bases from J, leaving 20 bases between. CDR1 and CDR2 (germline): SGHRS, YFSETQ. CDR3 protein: CASSYPRDSRGSTDTQYF. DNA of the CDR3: TGCGCCAGCAGCTATCCCCGGGACTCGCGAGGTAGCACAGATACGCAGTATTTT.

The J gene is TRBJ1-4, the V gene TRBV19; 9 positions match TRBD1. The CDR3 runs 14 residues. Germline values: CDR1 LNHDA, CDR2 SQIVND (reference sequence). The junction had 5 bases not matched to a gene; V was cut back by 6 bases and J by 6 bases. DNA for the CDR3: TGTGCCAGTAGCGGGACAGGGATTGATGAAAAACTGTTTTTT. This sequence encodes CASSGTGIDEKLFF.

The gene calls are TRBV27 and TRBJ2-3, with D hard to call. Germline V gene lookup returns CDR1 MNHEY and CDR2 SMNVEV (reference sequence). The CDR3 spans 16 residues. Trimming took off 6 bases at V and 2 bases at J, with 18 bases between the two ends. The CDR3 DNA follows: TGTGCCAGCAGGCGATCGCCGGGTCTGTTCACAGATACGCAGTATTTT. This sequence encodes CASRRSPGLFTDTQYF.

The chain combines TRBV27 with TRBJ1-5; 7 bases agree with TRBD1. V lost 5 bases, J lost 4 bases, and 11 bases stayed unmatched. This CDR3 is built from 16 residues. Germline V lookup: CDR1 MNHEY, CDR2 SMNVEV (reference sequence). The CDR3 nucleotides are TGTGCCAGCAGTCACCTCCCACAGGGGTGGAATCAGCCCCAGCATTTT. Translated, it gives CASSHLPQGWNQPQHF.

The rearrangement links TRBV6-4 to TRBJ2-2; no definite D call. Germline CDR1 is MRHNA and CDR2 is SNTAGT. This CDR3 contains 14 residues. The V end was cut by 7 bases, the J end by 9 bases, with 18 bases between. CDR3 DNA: TGTGCCAGCAAGGTACTACCGAGCGACCGGGAGCTGTTTTTT. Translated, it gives CASKVLPSDRELFF.

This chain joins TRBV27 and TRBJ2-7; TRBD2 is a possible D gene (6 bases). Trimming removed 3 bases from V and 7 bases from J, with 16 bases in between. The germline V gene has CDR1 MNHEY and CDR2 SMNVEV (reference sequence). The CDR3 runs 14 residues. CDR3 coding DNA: TGTGCCAGCAGTTTCTCGCATGCGGGGACTGAGCAGTACTTC. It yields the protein CASSFSHAGTEQYF.